Listed here are 17 T cell receptor beta chains from one sample, sequenced in a study of regulatory T cells in long-lasting Graves disease (dated by TCRdb to the early 2020s). According to the study, the label for this sample's time point signals: newly diagnosed GD, antithyroid drugs for less than 3 months. RNA was extracted from PBMCs in TRIzol for both TCR sequencing and RNA sequencing. The library was obtained by multiplex PCR. Reads for this sample came from an Illumina HiSeq 4000. CDR3 regions were amplified by Arm-PCR with iRepertoire HTBI primers to construct TCR beta libraries. TCRdb passed the public sequencing reads through fastp at Q25 and MiXCR, retaining productive beta sequences. Rows matching on CDR3 protein sequence are summarized as one entry with the most common DNA and genes. This sample is represented by approximately 480,000 distinct CDR3 sequences; under 20% of them were singletons. Roughly an eighth of the sample goes to the ten largest clones.

This same sample was also part of a study on T cells in Graves' hyperthyroidism and ophthalmopathy.

This specimen consisted of peripheral blood mononuclear cells (PBMCs), obtained at new diagnosis, from a patient treated with antithyroid drugs. The receptors come from a man aged 35 to 55 with Graves disease. Donor details come from another sample of the same person, matched by shared clones.

This clonotype has a handful of counts. J is TRBJ2-3 and V is TRBV6-2 or TRBV6-3; perhaps TRBD1 as D (6 bases). V was shortened by 5 bases and J by 7 bases, with 13 bases between the two germline ends. Germline V lookup: CDR1 MNHEY, CDR2 SVGEGT. CDR3 length equals 13 residues. CDR3 sequence reads: CASSPSTGNTQYF. As DNA, the CDR3 is TGTGCCAGCAGTCCATCTACAGGGAATACGCAGTATTTT.

This clonotype occurred a few times. The gene calls are TRBV10-3 and TRBJ1-5, with TRBD1 as a possible D gene (6 bases). This CDR3 has 16 residues. The V gene lost 2 bases and the J gene lost 2 bases, with 13 bases spanning the gap. Per germline, CDR1 ENHRY and CDR2 SYGVKD. The CDR3 loop is CAISETHRVGNQPQHF. Here the CDR3 DNA reads TGTGCCATCAGTGAGACCCACAGGGTGGGCAATCAGCCCCAGCATTTT.

This clonotype was detected only a few times. The chain is built from TRBV15 and TRBJ2-7; possibly TRBD1 for D (5 bases). Germline CDR1 and CDR2: LNHNV and YYDKDF (reference sequence). The CDR3 length is 13 residues. Trimming pared 8 bases from V and 1 base from J, leaving 12 bases between. CDR3 amino acids: CATQGQGSYEQYF. The CDR3 coding sequence is TGTGCCACCCAAGGTCAGGGTTCCTACGAGCAGTACTTC.

In its sample, this clonotype was seen many times. The V gene is TRBV12-3 or TRBV12-4, the J gene TRBJ2-5; 10 nucleotides line up with TRBD1. The CDR3 length is 16 residues. The trim removed 3 bases at V and 5 bases at J, leaving 9 bases unmatched. CDR3 nucleotides: TGTGCCAGCAGTTTCCTCAGACAGGGGGCCGTCGAGACCCAGTACTTC. Translating gives CASSFLRQGAVETQYF.

Concerning this clonotype: A read error may explain this, as a much larger clone is one base away. The chain recombines TRBV24-1 with TRBJ2-3, with 10 bases lining up with TRBD2. Germline V gene lookup returns CDR1 KGHDR and CDR2 SFDVKD. V shed 3 bases and J 5 bases; nucleotides not matched to a gene: 4. CDR3 length: 15 amino acids. CDR3: CATSDLASGRDTQYF. CDR3 DNA: TGTGCCACCAGTGATCTCGCTAGCGGGAGAGATACGCAGTATTTT.

The V and J genes are TRBV10-1 and TRBJ2-3; 10 positions match TRBD1. V lost 4 bases and J lost 5; bases outside the gene matches: 30. Germline V gives CDR1 WNHNN, CDR2 SYGVQD (reference sequence). CDR3 length: 23 amino acids. CDR3: CASSGWDRGASGQVFVLRDTQYF. In nucleotides, the CDR3 is TGCGCCAGCAGTGGGTGGGACAGGGGTGCCAGTGGTCAAGTATTCGTTCTCCGAGATACGCAGTATTTT.

This clonotype appeared many times. The chain links TRBV20-1 to TRBJ2-7; 8 nucleotides match TRBD1. The germline V gene has CDR1 DFQATT and CDR2 SNEGSKA (reference sequence). The length of the CDR3 is 15 residues. The V and J ends lost 0 bases and 6 bases, in that order; junction bases with no gene match: 10. This chain's CDR3 is CSARDTDRATLEQYF. The CDR3 region has the DNA TGCAGTGCTAGAGATACGGACAGGGCCACCCTCGAGCAGTACTTC.

This clonotype was seen repeatedly, ten times or more. This chain connects TRBV7-9 to TRBJ2-7; perhaps D is TRBD1 or TRBD2 (5 bases each). CDR3 length: 13 amino acids. Looked up from germline, CDR1 is SEHNR and CDR2 is FQNEAQ (reference sequence). V lost 7 bases, J lost 7 bases, and 17 bases lay in between. The CDR3 DNA reads as TGTGCCAGCACCTTGAGGGGTCTGGGTGAGCAGTACTTC. Translating gives CASTLRGLGEQYF.

V is TRBV27 and J is TRBJ2-1; no clear D. V lost 6 bases, J lost 10 bases, and 10 bases lay in between. Germline V gene sequence: CDR1 MNHEY, CDR2 SMNVEV (reference sequence). The CDR3 extends over 11 amino acids. CDR3 nucleotide sequence: TGTGCCAGCAGAGTTGGCCGCGAGCAGTTCTTC. It yields the protein CASRVGREQFF.

This clonotype was picked up many times. The J gene is TRBJ2-5, the V gene TRBV28; D is unclear. Germline V gene lookup returns CDR1 MDHEN and CDR2 SYDVKM. The CDR3 loop spans 12 amino acids. The V and J ends lost 4 bases and 7 bases respectively, with 10 bases between them. CDR3 nucleotides: TGTGCCAGCAGTTCCTTAGTTGGGACCCAGTACTTC. This encodes CASSSLVGTQYF.

Regarding this clonotype: One base separates it from a far larger clone, so it is likely a read error. The chain links TRBV28 to TRBJ2-3; 12 nucleotides agree with TRBD2. Judging by the DNA end, TRBJ2-1 fits better; the J call may be wrong. The CDR3 is made up of 17 amino acids. CDR1 MDHEN and CDR2 SYDVKM come from the germline V gene. The CDR3 is CASSFFSRLAGDGKQFF. CDR3 coding DNA: TGTGCCAGCAGTTTTTTTTCAAGACTAGCGGGAGATGGTAAGCAGTTCTTC.

This clonotype has a count of ten or more. CDR3 nucleotides: TGTGCCAGCAGTTCGCCCTCGTCCAGCACAGATACGCAGTATTTT. Amino acid sequence: CASSSPSSSTDTQYF. The gene calls are TRBV6-9 and TRBJ2-3, with no clear D. Germline V gene sequence: CDR1 MNHGY, CDR2 SVAAGI. Trimming removed 4 bases from V and 0 bases from J, with 11 bases in between. CDR3 length equals 15 residues.

The table lists this clonotype with many counts. The chain carries TRBV30 and TRBJ1-5; D remains ambiguous. The length of the CDR3 is 13 residues. Germline V gene sequence: CDR1 GTSNPN, CDR2 SVGIG (reference sequence). The V gene lost 4 bases and the J gene lost 3 bases, with 10 bases spanning the gap. CDR3 amino acids: CAWKIRVNQPQHF. DNA for the CDR3: TGTGCCTGGAAAATTAGGGTCAATCAGCCCCAGCATTTT. Full variable domain (missing parts from reference TRBV30 and TRBJ1-5): SQTIHQWPATLVQPVGSPLSLECTVEGTSNPNLYWYRQAAGRGLQLLFYSVGIGQISSEVPQNLSASRPQDRQFILSSKKLLLSDSGFYLCAWKIRVNQPQHFGDGTRLSIL.

In regard to this clonotype: This sequence may be a read error, since a much larger clone differs from it by one base. The genes are TRBV6-1 and TRBJ2-1, with TRBD2 matching 8 bases. CDR1 and CDR2 from the germline V gene are MNHNS and SASEGT. This CDR3 has 16 residues. J was trimmed by 10 bases and V by 7 bases; bases with no gene match: 18. CDR3 DNA sequence: TGTGCCAGCACCCCTGGCCGGGGACTAGACACCTACGAGCAGTTCTTC. Residues: CASTPGRGLDTYEQFF.

This clonotype was counted between two and nine times. J is TRBJ1-4 and V is TRBV20-1, with TRBD1 as a possible D gene (6 bases). Germline loops: CDR1 DFQATT, CDR2 SNEGSKA (reference sequence). There are 13 residues in the CDR3. Between the trimmed V and J ends, which lost 3 bases and 8 bases, there was a span of 13 bases. The DNA of the CDR3 is TGCAGTGCTAGTGGGGGGCTCGGAGAAAAACTGTTTTTT. Protein sequence: CSASGGLGEKLFF.

The genes are TRBV7-9 and TRBJ2-3; TRBD2 matches 8 bases. The germline gives CDR1 SEHNR, CDR2 FQNEAQ (reference sequence). The CDR3 totals 16 residues. Trimming cost V 5 bases and J 2 bases; bases outside gene matches: 9. CDR3 nucleotides: TGTGCCAGCAGCCAGCTAATAGCGGGGTTCACAGATACGCAGTATTTT. Protein product: CASSQLIAGFTDTQYF.

This chain joins TRBV20-1 and TRBJ1-5, with TRBD1 as a possible D gene (5 bases). Per germline, CDR1 DFQATT and CDR2 SNEGSKA (reference sequence). This CDR3 is built from 16 residues. V was pared by 3 bases and J by 0 bases, with 15 bases between. The CDR3 spells CSARGDRSYSNQPQHF. As DNA, the CDR3 is TGCAGTGCTAGGGGTGACAGATCGTATAGCAATCAGCCCCAGCATTTT.